The rows below give T cell receptor beta chains drawn from one sample of a study of T cell repertoires in ileal Crohn's disease. The repertoire was sequenced with immunoSEQ multiplex PCR; TCRdb's copy has only in-frame clones and lacks some. In the table there are more than 9,000 clones, around 80% of which are singletons. Source material: ileal tissue. The receptors were sampled from an adult with Crohn's disease. CDR3s include the opening cysteine and the closing phenylalanine or tryptophan. The D gene is left open where the match is weak. Clone size is not always given. Where it is, it says once, few, many or a class for expanded clones.

d_gene: -
v_gene: TRBV7-9
abundance: -
j_gene: TRBJ2-7
CDR3aa: CASSNPPGEQYF
CDR3nt: TGTGCCAGCAGCAATCCCCCGGGGGAGCAGTACTTC

d_gene: -
v_gene: TRBV5-8
abundance: -
j_gene: TRBJ1-4
CDR3aa: CASSSGQYNEKLFF
CDR3nt: TGTGCCAGCAGCTCTGGACAGTATAATGAAAAACTGTTTTTT

d_gene: -
v_gene: TRBV5-1
abundance: -
j_gene: TRBJ1-6
CDR3aa: CASSLVGQGHNSPLHF
CDR3nt: TGCGCCAGCAGCTTGGTGGGGCAGGGGCATAATTCACCCCTCCACTTT

d_gene: -
v_gene: TRBV7-2
abundance: -
j_gene: TRBJ1-1
CDR3aa: CASSLGGITEAFF
CDR3nt: TGTGCCAGCAGCTTAGGGGGCATCACTGAAGCTTTCTTT

d_gene: -
v_gene: TRBV19
abundance: -
j_gene: TRBJ2-7
CDR3aa: CASSIRVFYEQYF
CDR3nt: TGTGCCAGTAGTATACGGGTATTCTACGAGCAGTACTTC

d_gene: TRBD1
v_gene: TRBV5-6
abundance: -
j_gene: TRBJ1-2
CDR3aa: CASSAGTGAYGYTF
CDR3nt: TGTGCCAGCTCCGCAGGGACAGGAGCCTATGGCTACACCTTC

d_gene: -
v_gene: TRBV7-2
abundance: -
j_gene: TRBJ1-3
CDR3aa: CASSLVGVSGNTIYF
CDR3nt: TGTGCCAGCAGCTTAGTAGGGGTATCTGGAAACACCATATATTTT

d_gene: TRBD1
v_gene: TRBV9
abundance: -
j_gene: TRBJ2-1
CDR3aa: CASSVVTGGPNEQFF
CDR3nt: TGTGCCAGCAGCGTAGTAACAGGGGGACCCAATGAGCAGTTCTTC

d_gene: -
v_gene: TRBV7-8
abundance: few
j_gene: TRBJ2-1
CDR3aa: CASSLKREVTYNEQFF
CDR3nt: TGTGCCAGCAGCTTAAAAAGGGAGGTGACCTACAATGAGCAGTTCTTC

d_gene: -
v_gene: TRBV2
abundance: -
j_gene: TRBJ2-3
CDR3aa: CASSRRGTDTQYF
CDR3nt: TGTGCCAGCAGTCGTCGGGGTACAGATACGCAGTATTTT

d_gene: -
v_gene: TRBV6-1
abundance: -
j_gene: TRBJ1-3
CDR3aa: CASSGTSLSGNTIYF
CDR3nt: TGTGCCAGCAGTGGGACTTCCCTCTCTGGAAACACCATATATTTT

d_gene: -
v_gene: TRBV29-1
abundance: -
j_gene: TRBJ2-1
CDR3aa: CSARTAYNEQFF
CDR3nt: TGCAGCGCTAGGACTGCCTACAATGAGCAGTTCTTC

d_gene: TRBD2
v_gene: TRBV6-4
abundance: -
j_gene: TRBJ2-1
CDR3aa: CASSDREGDEQFF
CDR3nt: TGTGCCAGCAGTGACCGGGAGGGTGATGAGCAGTTCTTC

d_gene: TRBD2
v_gene: TRBV2
abundance: -
j_gene: TRBJ2-1
CDR3aa: CASSGLAGVGEQFF
CDR3nt: TGTGCCAGCAGTGGACTAGCGGGAGTGGGTGAGCAGTTCTTC

d_gene: TRBD1
v_gene: TRBV5-5
abundance: -
j_gene: TRBJ1-2
CDR3aa: CASSLGQGTNYGYTF
CDR3nt: TGTGCCAGCAGCTTAGGACAGGGTACTAACTATGGCTACACCTTC

d_gene: -
v_gene: TRBV28
abundance: -
j_gene: TRBJ2-7
CDR3aa: CASSLPPTGNSYEQYF
CDR3nt: TGTGCCAGCAGTTTACCTCCGACAGGTAATTCCTACGAGCAGTACTTC

d_gene: -
v_gene: TRBV27
abundance: -
j_gene: TRBJ2-5
CDR3aa: CASSFTGSRAQYF
CDR3nt: TGTGCCAGCAGTTTCACAGGGTCTCGGGCCCAGTACTTC

d_gene: -
v_gene: TRBV27
abundance: -
j_gene: TRBJ2-2
CDR3aa: CASSREIGGARAGELFF
CDR3nt: TGTGCCAGCAGCCGAGAAATTGGGGGGGCGCGGGCCGGGGAGCTGTTTTTT

d_gene: -
v_gene: TRBV6-4
abundance: -
j_gene: TRBJ1-5
CDR3aa: CASSEYPGGNQPQHF
CDR3nt: TGTGCCAGCAGTGAATATCCGGGGGGCAATCAGCCCCAGCATTTT

d_gene: TRBD1
v_gene: TRBV28
abundance: -
j_gene: TRBJ1-1
CDR3aa: CASRGQGVNTEAFF
CDR3nt: TGTGCCAGCAGGGGACAGGGCGTGAACACTGAAGCTTTCTTT

d_gene: -
v_gene: TRBV6-1
abundance: -
j_gene: TRBJ1-2
CDR3aa: CASSETGWGLNGVYTF
CDR3nt: TGTGCCAGCAGTGAAACCGGGTGGGGCCTGAATGGCGTCTACACCTTC

d_gene: TRBD1
v_gene: TRBV2
abundance: -
j_gene: TRBJ2-3
CDR3aa: CASSPQGARTDTQYF
CDR3nt: TGTGCCAGCAGTCCACAGGGGGCGAGGACAGATACGCAGTATTTT

d_gene: -
v_gene: TRBV6-1
abundance: -
j_gene: TRBJ2-1
CDR3aa: CASSTGSPYNEQFF
CDR3nt: TGTGCCAGCAGTACAGGGTCCCCCTACAATGAGCAGTTCTTC

d_gene: -
v_gene: TRBV5-6
abundance: -
j_gene: TRBJ2-7
CDR3aa: CASSFLQGTYEQYF
CDR3nt: TGTGCCAGCAGCTTTTTACAGGGTACCTACGAGCAGTACTTC

d_gene: TRBD2
v_gene: TRBV5-6
abundance: -
j_gene: TRBJ2-7
CDR3aa: CASSWQAGETYEQYF
CDR3nt: TGTGCCAGCAGCTGGCAGGCGGGAGAAACCTACGAGCAGTACTTC

d_gene: -
v_gene: TRBV11-2
abundance: -
j_gene: TRBJ1-2
CDR3aa: CASSPRGGVPTF
CDR3nt: TGTGCCAGCAGCCCTAGGGGGGGAGTCCCCACCTTC

d_gene: -
v_gene: TRBV15
abundance: -
j_gene: TRBJ2-3
CDR3aa: CATSRVGGLVYREDTQYF
CDR3nt: TGTGCCACCAGCAGAGTGGGGGGGCTTGTCTATAGGGAGGATACGCAGTATTTT

d_gene: -
v_gene: TRBV25-1
abundance: -
j_gene: TRBJ1-1
CDR3aa: CASSAQDTEAFF
CDR3nt: TGTGCCAGCAGTGCACAGGACACTGAAGCTTTCTTT

d_gene: TRBD1
v_gene: TRBV10-3
abundance: -
j_gene: TRBJ1-2
CDR3aa: CAISAGQGNGYTF
CDR3nt: TGTGCCATCAGTGCGGGACAGGGGAATGGCTACACCTTC

d_gene: -
v_gene: TRBV5-4
abundance: -
j_gene: TRBJ2-3
CDR3aa: CASSPQAGVTDTQYF
CDR3nt: TGTGCCAGCAGCCCCCAGGCAGGGGTCACAGATACGCAGTATTTT

d_gene: TRBD2
v_gene: TRBV2
abundance: -
j_gene: TRBJ2-2
CDR3aa: CAGTGRPSGRGTGELFF
CDR3nt: TGTGCCGGAACGGGAAGGCCTTCCGGGAGGGGTACCGGGGAGCTGTTTTTT

d_gene: -
v_gene: TRBV7-2
abundance: -
j_gene: TRBJ2-5
CDR3aa: CASSLGAPGEGETQYF
CDR3nt: TGTGCCAGCAGCTTAGGGGCTCCAGGGGAAGGGGAGACCCAGTACTTC

d_gene: TRBD2
v_gene: TRBV11-3
abundance: once
j_gene: TRBJ2-5
CDR3aa: CASSSGLAGGPGETQYF
CDR3nt: TGTGCCAGCAGCTCTGGACTAGCGGGAGGGCCAGGGGAGACCCAGTACTTC

d_gene: TRBD1
v_gene: TRBV6-5
abundance: -
j_gene: TRBJ1-2
CDR3aa: CASSPDRAYGYTF
CDR3nt: TGTGCCAGCAGTCCGGACAGGGCATATGGCTACACCTTC

d_gene: TRBD1
v_gene: TRBV10-2
abundance: -
j_gene: TRBJ2-7
CDR3aa: CASSDPGTGSSYEQYF
CDR3nt: TGCGCCAGCAGTGACCCCGGGACAGGGAGTTCCTACGAGCAGTACTTC

d_gene: TRBD1
v_gene: TRBV29-1
abundance: -
j_gene: TRBJ2-7
CDR3aa: CSAGTGTYEQYF
CDR3nt: TGCAGCGCCGGGACAGGGACCTACGAGCAGTACTTC

d_gene: TRBD1
v_gene: TRBV7-2
abundance: -
j_gene: TRBJ2-7
CDR3aa: CASSLVDRVTYEQYF
CDR3nt: TGTGCCAGCAGCTTAGTGGACAGGGTTACCTACGAGCAGTACTTC

d_gene: -
v_gene: TRBV30
abundance: -
j_gene: TRBJ2-7
CDR3aa: CAWSRQGLSYEQYF
CDR3nt: TGTGCCTGGAGTAGGCAGGGACTGTCCTACGAGCAGTACTTC

d_gene: -
v_gene: TRBV10-3
abundance: -
j_gene: TRBJ2-5
CDR3aa: CAISRGQETQYF
CDR3nt: TGTGCCATCAGTCGCGGCCAAGAGACCCAGTACTTC

d_gene: TRBD1
v_gene: TRBV19
abundance: -
j_gene: TRBJ1-1
CDR3aa: CASSIDSGGLGAFF
CDR3nt: TGTGCCAGTAGTATAGATTCAGGGGGTCTTGGGGCTTTCTTT

d_gene: -
v_gene: TRBV20-1
abundance: -
j_gene: TRBJ1-2
CDR3aa: CSVRVDYGYTF
CDR3nt: TGCAGTGTTCGGGTTGACTATGGCTACACCTTC

d_gene: TRBD1
v_gene: TRBV25-1
abundance: -
j_gene: TRBJ1-2
CDR3aa: CASSEGDRVYRGYTF
CDR3nt: TGTGCCAGCAGTGAAGGCGACAGGGTGTACCGTGGCTACACCTTC

d_gene: -
v_gene: TRBV30
abundance: -
j_gene: TRBJ2-5
CDR3aa: CASGYGGLKETQYF
CDR3nt: TGTGCCTCCGGTTACGGGGGGCTAAAAGAGACCCAGTACTTC

d_gene: TRBD1
v_gene: TRBV27
abundance: -
j_gene: TRBJ2-7
CDR3aa: CASSLSRTGGFEQYF
CDR3nt: TGTGCCAGCAGTTTAAGCCGGACAGGGGGCTTCGAGCAGTACTTC

d_gene: TRBD1
v_gene: TRBV5-4
abundance: -
j_gene: TRBJ2-3
CDR3aa: CASSFRDRGLNTQYF
CDR3nt: TGTGCCAGCAGCTTCCGGGACAGGGGGCTTAATACGCAGTATTTT

d_gene: -
v_gene: TRBV6-5
abundance: -
j_gene: TRBJ2-7
CDR3aa: CASSYSAGSYEQYF
CDR3nt: TGTGCCAGCAGTTACTCGGCGGGGTCCTACGAGCAGTACTTC